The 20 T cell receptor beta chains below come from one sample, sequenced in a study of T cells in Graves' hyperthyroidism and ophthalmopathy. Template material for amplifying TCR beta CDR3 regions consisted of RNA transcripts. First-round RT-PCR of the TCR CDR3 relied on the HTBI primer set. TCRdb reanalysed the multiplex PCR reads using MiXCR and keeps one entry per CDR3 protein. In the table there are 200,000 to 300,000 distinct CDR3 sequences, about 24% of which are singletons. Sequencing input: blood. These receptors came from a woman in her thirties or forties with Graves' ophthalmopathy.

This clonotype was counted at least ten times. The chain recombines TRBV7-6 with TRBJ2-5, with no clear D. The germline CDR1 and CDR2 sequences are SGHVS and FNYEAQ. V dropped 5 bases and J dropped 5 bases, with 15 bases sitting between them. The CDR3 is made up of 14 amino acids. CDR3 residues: CASSPLRESETQYF. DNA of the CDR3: TGTGCCAGCAGCCCCTTGCGAGAATCGGAGACCCAGTACTTC.

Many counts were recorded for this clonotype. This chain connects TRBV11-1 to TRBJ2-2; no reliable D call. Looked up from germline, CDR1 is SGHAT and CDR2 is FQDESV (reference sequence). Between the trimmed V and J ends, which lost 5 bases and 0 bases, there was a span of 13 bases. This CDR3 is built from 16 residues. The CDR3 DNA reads TGTGCCAGCAGCCGAGGTTCGACCACGAACACCGGGGAGCTGTTTTTT. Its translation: CASSRGSTTNTGELFF.

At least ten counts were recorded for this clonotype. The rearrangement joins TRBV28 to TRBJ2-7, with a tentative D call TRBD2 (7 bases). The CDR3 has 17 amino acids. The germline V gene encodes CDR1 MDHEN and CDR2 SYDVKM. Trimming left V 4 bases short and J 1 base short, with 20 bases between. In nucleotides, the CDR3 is TGTGCCAGCAGTTGGGCCGTGGGGGGCGGGGGTTCCTACGAGCAGTACTTC. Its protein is CASSWAVGGGGSYEQYF.

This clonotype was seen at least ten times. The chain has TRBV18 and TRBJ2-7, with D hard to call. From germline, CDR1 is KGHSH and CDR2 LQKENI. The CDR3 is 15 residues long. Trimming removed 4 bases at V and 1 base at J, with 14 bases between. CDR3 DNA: TGTGCCAGCTCACGAAGCTGGTACGAATCCTACGAGCAGTACTTC. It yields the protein CASSRSWYESYEQYF.

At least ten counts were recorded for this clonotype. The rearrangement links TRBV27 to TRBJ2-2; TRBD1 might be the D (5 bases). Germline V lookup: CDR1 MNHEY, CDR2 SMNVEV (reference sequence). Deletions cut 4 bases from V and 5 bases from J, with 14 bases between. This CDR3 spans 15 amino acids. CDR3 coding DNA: TGTGCCAGCAGTTATCTAAGGACAACGACCGGGGAGCTGTTTTTT. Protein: CASSYLRTTTGELFF.

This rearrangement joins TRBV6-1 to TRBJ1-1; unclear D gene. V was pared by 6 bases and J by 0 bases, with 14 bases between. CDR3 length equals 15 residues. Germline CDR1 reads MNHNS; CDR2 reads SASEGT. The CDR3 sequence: CASSPGSFMNTEAFF. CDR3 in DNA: TGTGCCAGCAGCCCGGGTTCTTTTATGAACACTGAAGCTTTCTTT.

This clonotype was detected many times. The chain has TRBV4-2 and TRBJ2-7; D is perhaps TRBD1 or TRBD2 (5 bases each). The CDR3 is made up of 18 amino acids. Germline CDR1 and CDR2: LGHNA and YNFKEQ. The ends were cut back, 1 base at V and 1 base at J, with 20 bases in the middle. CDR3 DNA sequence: TGTGCCAGCAGCCAAGGAGCAGGGACGCTAACTCCTTCCTACGAGCAGTACTTC. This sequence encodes CASSQGAGTLTPSYEQYF.

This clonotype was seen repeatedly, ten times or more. The CDR3 bases are TGTGCCAGCAGCCCGCGGACTAGCGGGTACACAGATACGCAGTATTTT. This codes for CASSPRTSGYTDTQYF. V usage is TRBV7-2 and J usage is TRBJ2-3; 11 nucleotides match TRBD2. This CDR3 region has 16 residues. In germline, CDR1 is SGHTA, CDR2 FQGNSA. V was clipped by 5 bases and J by 2 bases; unmatched bases: 6.

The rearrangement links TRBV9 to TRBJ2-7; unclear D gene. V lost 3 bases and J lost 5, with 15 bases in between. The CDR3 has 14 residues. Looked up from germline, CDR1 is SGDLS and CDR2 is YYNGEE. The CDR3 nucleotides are TGTGCCAGCAGCGCCGAAGGGTCTTTTAACGAGCAGTACTTC. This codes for CASSAEGSFNEQYF.

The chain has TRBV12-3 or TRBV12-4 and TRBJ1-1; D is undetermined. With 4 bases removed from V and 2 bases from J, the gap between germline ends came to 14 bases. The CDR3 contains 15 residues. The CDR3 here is CASSWPASRNTEAFF. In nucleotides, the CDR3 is TGTGCCAGCAGTTGGCCGGCCAGCCGAAACACTGAAGCTTTCTTT.

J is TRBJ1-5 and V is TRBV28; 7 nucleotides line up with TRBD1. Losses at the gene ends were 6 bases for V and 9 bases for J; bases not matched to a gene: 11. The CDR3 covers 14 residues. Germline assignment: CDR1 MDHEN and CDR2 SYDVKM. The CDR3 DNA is TGTGCCAGCAGCCAGACAGGGTTAGGTATGCCCCAGCATTTT. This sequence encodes CASSQTGLGMPQHF. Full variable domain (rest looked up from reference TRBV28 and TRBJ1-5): DVKVTQSSRYLVKRTGEKVFLECVQDMDHENMFWYRQDPGLGLRLIYFSYDVKMKEKGDIPEGYSVSREKKERFSLILESASTNQTSMYLCASSQTGLGMPQHFGDGTRLSIL.

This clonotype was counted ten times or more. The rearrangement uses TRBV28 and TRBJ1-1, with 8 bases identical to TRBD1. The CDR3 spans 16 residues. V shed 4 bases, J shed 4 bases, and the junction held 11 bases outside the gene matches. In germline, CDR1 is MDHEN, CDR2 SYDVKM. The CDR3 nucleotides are TGTGCCAGCAGTTACCGGGACAGGCCACGGGTCACTGAAGCTTTCTTT. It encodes CASSYRDRPRVTEAFF.

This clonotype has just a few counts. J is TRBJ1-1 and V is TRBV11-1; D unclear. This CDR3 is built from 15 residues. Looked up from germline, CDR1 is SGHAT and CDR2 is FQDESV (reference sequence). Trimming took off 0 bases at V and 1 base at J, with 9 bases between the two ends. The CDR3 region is CASSLARVRNTEAFF. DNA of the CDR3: TGTGCCAGCAGCTTAGCGCGTGTTCGGAACACTGAAGCTTTCTTT.

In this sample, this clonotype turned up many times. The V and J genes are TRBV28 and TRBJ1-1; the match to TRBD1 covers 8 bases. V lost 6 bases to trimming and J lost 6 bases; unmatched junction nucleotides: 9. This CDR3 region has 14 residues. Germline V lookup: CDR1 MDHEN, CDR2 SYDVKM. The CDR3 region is CASRTRTGRPEAFF. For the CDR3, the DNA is TGTGCCAGCAGGACTCGGACAGGGCGGCCTGAAGCTTTCTTT. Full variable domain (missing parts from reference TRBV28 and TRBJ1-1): DVKVTQSSRYLVKRTGEKVFLECVQDMDHENMFWYRQDPGLGLRLIYFSYDVKMKEKGDIPEGYSVSREKKERFSLILESASTNQTSMYLCASRTRTGRPEAFFGQGTRLTVV.

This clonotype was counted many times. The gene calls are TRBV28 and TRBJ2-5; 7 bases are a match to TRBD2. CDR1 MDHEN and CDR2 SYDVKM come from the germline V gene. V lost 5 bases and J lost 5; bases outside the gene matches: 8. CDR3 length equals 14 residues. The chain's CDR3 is CASSQLGRVETQYF. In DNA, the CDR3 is TGTGCCAGCAGTCAACTAGGGAGGGTTGAGACCCAGTACTTC.

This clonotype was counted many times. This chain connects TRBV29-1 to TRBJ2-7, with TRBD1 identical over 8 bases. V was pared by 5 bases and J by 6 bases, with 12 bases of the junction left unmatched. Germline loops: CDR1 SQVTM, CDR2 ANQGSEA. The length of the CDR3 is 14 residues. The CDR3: CSVRSDRELSEQYF. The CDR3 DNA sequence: TGCAGCGTTCGATCGGACAGGGAACTGTCCGAGCAGTACTTC.

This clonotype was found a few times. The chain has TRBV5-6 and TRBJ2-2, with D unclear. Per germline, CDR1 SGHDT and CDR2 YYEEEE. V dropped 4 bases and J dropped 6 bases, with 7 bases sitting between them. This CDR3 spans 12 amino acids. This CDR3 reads CASSHYAGELFF. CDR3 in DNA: TGTGCCAGCAGCCACTACGCCGGGGAGCTGTTTTTT.

CDR3 protein: CASSYLSTTIPGAWGYTF. As DNA, the CDR3 is TGTGCCAGCAGTTATTTGTCTACGACCATTCCGGGTGCATGGGGCTACACCTTC. The genes are TRBV6-2 or TRBV6-3 and TRBJ1-2; D remains unclear. The CDR3 spans 18 residues. Germline CDR1 reads MNHEY; CDR2 reads SVGEGT. Trimming cost V 3 bases and J 8 bases, with 28 bases left between them.

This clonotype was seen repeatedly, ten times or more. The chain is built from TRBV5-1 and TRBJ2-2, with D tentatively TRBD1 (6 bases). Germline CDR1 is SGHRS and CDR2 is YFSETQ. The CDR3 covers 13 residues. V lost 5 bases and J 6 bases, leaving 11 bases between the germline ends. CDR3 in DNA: TGCGCCAGCAGAAATACAGGGTCCGGGGAGCTGTTTTTT. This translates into CASRNTGSGELFF.

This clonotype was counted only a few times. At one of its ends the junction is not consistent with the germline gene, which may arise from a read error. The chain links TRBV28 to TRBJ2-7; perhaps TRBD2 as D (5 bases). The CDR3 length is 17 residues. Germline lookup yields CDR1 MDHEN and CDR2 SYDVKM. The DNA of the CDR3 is TGTGCCAGCAGTCCGACCCCCTCCCCCTCGGGGAGCCGCGAGCAGTCCTTC. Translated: CASSPTPSPSGSREQSF.